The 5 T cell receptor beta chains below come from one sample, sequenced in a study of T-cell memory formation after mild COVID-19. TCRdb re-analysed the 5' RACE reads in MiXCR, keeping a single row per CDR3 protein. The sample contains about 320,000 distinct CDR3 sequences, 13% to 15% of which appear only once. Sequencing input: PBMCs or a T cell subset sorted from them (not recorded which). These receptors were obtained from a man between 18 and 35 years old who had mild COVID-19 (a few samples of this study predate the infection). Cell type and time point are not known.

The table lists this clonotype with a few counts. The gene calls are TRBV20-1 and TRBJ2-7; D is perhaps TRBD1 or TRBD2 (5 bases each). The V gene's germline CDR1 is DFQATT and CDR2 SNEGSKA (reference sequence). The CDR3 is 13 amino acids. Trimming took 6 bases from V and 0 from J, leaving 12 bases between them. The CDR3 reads CSARQRNSYEQYF. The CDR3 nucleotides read TGCAGTGCCAGACAGCGGAACTCCTACGAGCAGTACTTC.

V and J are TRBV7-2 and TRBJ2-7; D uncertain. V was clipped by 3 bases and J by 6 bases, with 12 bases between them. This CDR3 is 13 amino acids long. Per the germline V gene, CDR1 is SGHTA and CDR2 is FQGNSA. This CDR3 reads CASSFAPGLEQYV. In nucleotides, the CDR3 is TGTGCCAGCAGCTTTGCCCCGGGTCTCGAGCAGTACGTC.

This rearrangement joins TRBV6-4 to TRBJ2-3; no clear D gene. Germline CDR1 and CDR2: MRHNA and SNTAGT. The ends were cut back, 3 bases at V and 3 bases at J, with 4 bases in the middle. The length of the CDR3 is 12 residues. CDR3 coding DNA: TGTGCCAGCAGTGAGGGAACAGATACGCAGTATTTT. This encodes CASSEGTDTQYF.

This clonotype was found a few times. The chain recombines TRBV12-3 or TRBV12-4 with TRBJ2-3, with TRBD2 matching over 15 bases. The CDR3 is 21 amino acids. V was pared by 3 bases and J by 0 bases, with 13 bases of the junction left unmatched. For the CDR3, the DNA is TGTGCCAGCAGTTTGACCTCCCTCGGGACTAGCGGGGGGATTAGCACAGATACGCAGTATTTT. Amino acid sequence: CASSLTSLGTSGGISTDTQYF.

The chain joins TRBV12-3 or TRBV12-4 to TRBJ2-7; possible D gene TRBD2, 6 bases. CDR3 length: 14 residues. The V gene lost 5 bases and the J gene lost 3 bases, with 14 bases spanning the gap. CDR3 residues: CASSLGGTDYEQYV. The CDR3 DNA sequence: TGTGCCAGCAGTCTTGGGGGGACGGACTACGAGCAGTACGTC.